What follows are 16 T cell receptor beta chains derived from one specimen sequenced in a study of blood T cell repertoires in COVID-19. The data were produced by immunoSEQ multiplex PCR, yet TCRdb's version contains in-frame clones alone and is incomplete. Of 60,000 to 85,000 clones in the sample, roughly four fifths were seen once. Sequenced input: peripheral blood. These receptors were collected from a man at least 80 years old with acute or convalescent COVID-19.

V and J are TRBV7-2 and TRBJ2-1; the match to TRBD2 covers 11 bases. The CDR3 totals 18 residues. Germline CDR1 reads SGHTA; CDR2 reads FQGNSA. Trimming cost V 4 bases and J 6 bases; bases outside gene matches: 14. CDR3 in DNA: TGTGCCAGCAGCTCCATCGCTCTCACTAGCGGGAGAAGCAATGAGCAGTTCTTC. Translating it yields CASSSIALTSGRSNEQFF.

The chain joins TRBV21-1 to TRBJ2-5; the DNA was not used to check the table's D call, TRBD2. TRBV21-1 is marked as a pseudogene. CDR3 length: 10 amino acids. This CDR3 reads CASTAGTQYF. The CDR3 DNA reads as TGTGCCAGCACGGCGGGGACCCAGTACTTC.

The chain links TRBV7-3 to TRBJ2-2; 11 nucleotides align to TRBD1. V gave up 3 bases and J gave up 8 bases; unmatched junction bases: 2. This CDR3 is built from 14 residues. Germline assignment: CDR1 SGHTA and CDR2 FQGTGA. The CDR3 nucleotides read TGTGCCAGCAGCTTTGGACAGGGGGCGGGGGAGCTGTTTTTT. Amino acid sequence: CASSFGQGAGELFF.

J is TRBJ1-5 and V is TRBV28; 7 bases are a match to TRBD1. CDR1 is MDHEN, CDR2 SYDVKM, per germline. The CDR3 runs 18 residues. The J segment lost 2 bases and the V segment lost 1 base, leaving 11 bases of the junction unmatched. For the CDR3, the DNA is TGTGCCAGCAGTTTATATTATCTGCGGACAGGTCGCAATCAGCCCCAGCATTTT. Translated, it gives CASSLYYLRTGRNQPQHF.

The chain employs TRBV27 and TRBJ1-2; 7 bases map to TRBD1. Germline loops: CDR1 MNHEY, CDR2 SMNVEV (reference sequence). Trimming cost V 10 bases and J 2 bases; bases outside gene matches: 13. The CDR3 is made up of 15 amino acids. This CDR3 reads CATRAPDRANYGYTF. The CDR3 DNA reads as TGTGCCACCCGGGCCCCCGACAGGGCCAACTATGGCTACACCTTC.

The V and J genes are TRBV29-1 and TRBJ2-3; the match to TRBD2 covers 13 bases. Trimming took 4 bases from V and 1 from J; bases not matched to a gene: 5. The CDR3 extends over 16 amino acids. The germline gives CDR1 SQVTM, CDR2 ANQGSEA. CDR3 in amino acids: CSVARTSGSGTDTQYF. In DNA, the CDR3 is TGCAGCGTTGCTCGGACTAGCGGGAGTGGCACAGATACGCAGTATTTT.

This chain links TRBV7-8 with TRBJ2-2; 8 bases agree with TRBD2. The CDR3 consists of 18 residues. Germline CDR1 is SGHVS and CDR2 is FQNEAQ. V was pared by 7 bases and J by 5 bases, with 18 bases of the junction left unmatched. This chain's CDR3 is CASTSGGLAGGTTGELFF. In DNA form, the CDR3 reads TGTGCCAGCACCTCTGGGGGGTTGGCGGGGGGCACGACCGGGGAGCTGTTTTTT.

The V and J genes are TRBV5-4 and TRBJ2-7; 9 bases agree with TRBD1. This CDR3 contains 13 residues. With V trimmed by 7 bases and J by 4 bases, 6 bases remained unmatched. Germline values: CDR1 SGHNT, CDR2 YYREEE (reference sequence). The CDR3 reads CASGETGGYEQYF. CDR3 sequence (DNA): TGTGCCAGCGGGGAGACAGGGGGTTACGAGCAGTACTTC. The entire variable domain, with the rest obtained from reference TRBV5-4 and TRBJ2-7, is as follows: ETGVTQSPTHLIKTRGQQVTLRCSSQSGHNTVSWYQQALGQGPQFIFQYYREEENGRGNFPPRFSGLQFPNYSSELNVNALELDDSALYLCASGETGGYEQYFGPGTRLTVT.

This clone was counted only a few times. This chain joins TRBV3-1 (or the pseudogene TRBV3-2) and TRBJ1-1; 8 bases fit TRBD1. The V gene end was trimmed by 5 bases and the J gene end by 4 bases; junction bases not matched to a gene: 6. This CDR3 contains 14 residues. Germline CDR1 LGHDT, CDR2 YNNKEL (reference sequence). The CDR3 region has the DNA TGTGCCAGCAGCTCCGAGGACAGGGCCACTGAAGCTTTCTTT. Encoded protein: CASSSEDRATEAFF.

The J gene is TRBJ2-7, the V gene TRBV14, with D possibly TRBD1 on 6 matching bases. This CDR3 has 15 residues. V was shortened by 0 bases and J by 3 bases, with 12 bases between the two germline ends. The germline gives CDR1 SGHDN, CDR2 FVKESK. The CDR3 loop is CASSQERARGYEQYF. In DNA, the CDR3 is TGTGCCAGCAGCCAAGAAAGGGCCAGGGGCTACGAGCAGTACTTC.

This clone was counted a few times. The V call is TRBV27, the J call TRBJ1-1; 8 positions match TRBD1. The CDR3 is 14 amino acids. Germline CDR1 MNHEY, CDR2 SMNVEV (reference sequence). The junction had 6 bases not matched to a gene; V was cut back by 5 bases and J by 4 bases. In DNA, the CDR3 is TGTGCCAGCAGTCGTAATACAGGGGGCACTGAAGCTTTCTTT. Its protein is CASSRNTGGTEAFF.

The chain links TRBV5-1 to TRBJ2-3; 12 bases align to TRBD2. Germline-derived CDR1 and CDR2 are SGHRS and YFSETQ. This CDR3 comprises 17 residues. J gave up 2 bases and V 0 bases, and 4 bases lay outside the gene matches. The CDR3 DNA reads TGCGCCAGCAGCTTGGGGCTAGCGGGAGGGCTCACAGATACGCAGTATTTT. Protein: CASSLGLAGGLTDTQYF.

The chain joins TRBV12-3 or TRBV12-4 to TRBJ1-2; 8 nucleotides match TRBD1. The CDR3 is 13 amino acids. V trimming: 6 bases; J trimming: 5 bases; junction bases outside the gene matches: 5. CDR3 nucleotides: TGTGCCAGCAGCGCGACAGGGGAGTATGGCTACACCTTC. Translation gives CASSATGEYGYTF.

The CDR3 bases are TGTGCCAGCAGCTTAGCTGGTCAGGAGTGGGGCGGCATTCAGTACTTC. Amino acid sequence: CASSLAGQEWGGIQYF. The chain employs TRBV7-6 and TRBJ2-4; TRBD1 is a possible D gene (5 bases). The CDR3 sequence is 16 residues long. The germline V gene has CDR1 SGHVS and CDR2 FNYEAQ. Trimming shortened V by 0 bases and J by 9 bases, and 18 bases separated the two germline ends.

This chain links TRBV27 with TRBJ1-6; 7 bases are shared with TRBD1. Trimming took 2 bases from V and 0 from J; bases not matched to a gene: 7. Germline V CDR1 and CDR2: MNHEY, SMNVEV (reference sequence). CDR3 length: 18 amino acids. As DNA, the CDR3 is TGTGCCAGCAGTTTAGCGATACAGGGGAGCTCCTATAATTCACCCCTCCACTTT. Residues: CASSLAIQGSSYNSPLHF.

CDR3 residues: CASSVGGRAWDGELFF. CDR3 bases: TGTGCCAGCAGTGTCGGCGGGAGGGCCTGGGACGGGGAGCTGTTTTTT. The chain employs TRBV2 and TRBJ2-2; 9 nucleotides line up with TRBD2. The CDR3 totals 16 residues. V gave up 4 bases and J gave up 7 bases; unmatched junction bases: 10. Germline CDR1 is SNHLY and CDR2 is FYNNEI.